The clone carrying this T cell receptor beta chain was observed a handful of times. Its antigen is undetermined. The sample is drawn from a study of CD4 T cells in relation to SARS-CoV-2 and coronaviruses. About the research overall: PBMCs were cultured with antigen for roughly 10 days before TCR beta sequencing. Median patient age was roughly 40 years, spanning 21 to 72 years.

The CDR3 loop spans 11 amino acids. Germline V gene sequence: CDR1 MNHEY, CDR2 SVGAGI. V lost 10 bases and J 4 bases, leaving 11 bases between the germline ends. Here immunoSEQ multiplex PCR was the method, and the copy in TCRdb shows in-frame clones only, minus some. The table records about 35,000 clones, around three quarters of them present only once. V gene TRBV6-5 combines with J gene TRBJ2-7; D is uncertain. The TCR comes from an adult with COVID-19. The specimen was memory CD4+ T cells from PBMCs, cultured in vitro. CDR3 coding DNA: TGTGCCACCCGGGTTGCTTACGAGCAGTACTTC. This codes for CATRVAYEQYF.